Presented here are 19 T cell receptor beta chains from one specimen sequenced in a study of T cell responses to AZD1222 COVID-19 vaccine. The data were produced by immunoSEQ multiplex PCR, yet TCRdb's version contains in-frame clones alone and is incomplete. The data show 110,000 or so clones, about 89% seen once. Sequences were derived from peripheral blood, sampled 28 days after the second AZD1222 dose. The receptors here all came from an adult who received the AZD1222 COVID-19 vaccine.

This clone has only one observation. The rearrangement joins TRBV28 to TRBJ1-1, with unresolved D. Germline CDR1 reads MDHEN; CDR2 reads SYDVKM. V lost 3 bases, J lost 5 bases, and 13 bases lay in between. CDR3 size: 14 residues. Here the CDR3 DNA reads TGTGCCAGCAGTTTGGGAGGGTTGGTTACTGAAGCTTTCTTT. This encodes CASSLGGLVTEAFF.

This clone was seen once. This chain connects TRBV4-1 to TRBJ2-7, with a weak D call TRBD1 (5 bases). Between the trimmed V and J ends, which lost 2 bases and 3 bases, there was a span of 5 bases. The CDR3 totals 12 residues. CDR1 and CDR2 from the germline V gene are MGHRA and YSYEKL. The CDR3 region has the DNA TGCGCCAGCAGCCAACAGGGCTACGAGCAGTACTTC. It encodes CASSQQGYEQYF.

The chain combines TRBV5-1 with TRBJ2-3; D uncertain. Looked up from germline, CDR1 is SGHRS and CDR2 is YFSETQ. V lost 3 bases and J lost 2, with 13 bases in between. The CDR3 totals 15 residues. The CDR3 DNA reads TGCGCCAGCAGCTCGTCTGGCGTACACACAGATACGCAGTATTTT. Residues: CASSSSGVHTDTQYF. The whole variable domain, filled in from reference TRBV5-1 and TRBJ2-3, reads KAGVTQTPRYLIKTRGQQVTLSCSPISGHRSVSWYQQTPGQGLQFLFEYFSETQRNKGNFPGRFSGRQFSNSRSEMNVSTLELGDSALYLCASSSSGVHTDTQYFGPGTRLTVL.

This clone was recorded once. The rearrangement uses TRBV30 and TRBJ1-2, with no clear D. Germline V CDR1 and CDR2: GTSNPN, SVGIG (reference sequence). The V end was cut by 0 bases, the J end by 0 bases, with 8 bases between. This CDR3 comprises 14 residues. The CDR3 DNA sequence: TGTGCCTGGAGTGTACGAGGAACTAACTATGGCTACACCTTC. As protein: CAWSVRGTNYGYTF.

This clone was counted between two and nine times. Written as DNA, the CDR3 is TGCGCCAGCAGCTGGAGTTTGGGGATCTACAATGAGCAGTTCTTC. This sequence encodes CASSWSLGIYNEQFF. The chain recombines TRBV5-1 with TRBJ2-1; D gene uncertain. Trimming took off 3 bases at V and 3 bases at J, with 13 bases between the two ends. The CDR3 contains 15 residues. In germline, CDR1 is SGHRS, CDR2 YFSETQ.

The rearrangement links TRBV15 to TRBJ1-2, with D possibly matching TRBD1 (6 bases). The V gene's germline CDR1 is LNHNV and CDR2 YYDKDF (reference sequence). The CDR3 contains 16 residues. V shed 0 bases and J shed 4 bases, with 15 bases lying between them. The CDR3 region is CATSRDWTPRGYGYTF. CDR3 in DNA: TGTGCCACCAGCAGAGACTGGACTCCCAGGGGCTATGGCTACACCTTC.

This sequence joins TRBV6-2 or TRBV6-3 and TRBJ1-6, with D perhaps matching TRBD1 (6 bases). Germline CDR1 MNHEY, CDR2 SVGEGT. The CDR3 loop spans 15 amino acids. V lost 6 bases and J lost 8, with 17 bases in between. CDR3 bases: TGTGCCAGCAGCGGGGACACCCCAAACTATTCACCCCTCCACTTT. Residues: CASSGDTPNYSPLHF.

The chain uses TRBV9 and TRBJ2-3; D gene uncertain. Germline lookup yields CDR1 SGDLS and CDR2 YYNGEE. The CDR3 is 12 residues long. V was clipped by 1 base and J by 1 base, with 1 base between them. CDR3 sequence reads: CASSVRTDTQYF. The CDR3 coding sequence is TGTGCCAGCAGCGTACGCACAGATACGCAGTATTTT.

V usage is TRBV6-1 and J usage is TRBJ2-7; TRBD1 matches at 9 bases. CDR3 length: 17 residues. Germline values: CDR1 MNHNS, CDR2 SASEGT. The V segment lost 2 bases and the J segment 3 bases; nucleotides outside the gene matches: 11. CDR3 sequence: CASSESTPGTGIYEQYF. The DNA for the CDR3 is TGTGCCAGCAGTGAATCGACCCCCGGGACAGGGATCTACGAGCAGTACTTC.

The J gene is TRBJ1-2, the V gene TRBV7-9; no reliable D call. Trimming took 6 bases from V and 7 from J, leaving 18 bases between them. This CDR3 has 14 residues. The germline V gene has CDR1 SEHNR and CDR2 FQNEAQ (reference sequence). The CDR3, as DNA: TGTGCCAGCAGTCGCGCGGGAGGCGAAAGTGGCTACACCTTC. This gives the protein CASSRAGGESGYTF.

V gene TRBV19 combines with J gene TRBJ2-1, with a tentative D call TRBD1 (7 bases). Germline values: CDR1 LNHDA, CDR2 SQIVND (reference sequence). The CDR3 runs to 14 residues. V was shortened by 6 bases and J by 7 bases, with 16 bases between the two germline ends. CDR3 in DNA: TGTGCCAGTAGCCACATGACAGGGACTAATGAGCAGTTCTTC. It encodes CASSHMTGTNEQFF.

The chain recombines TRBV6-5 with TRBJ1-2, with unresolved D. V was cut by 2 bases and J by 2 bases, with 12 bases left in between. CDR3 length equals 15 residues. Germline CDR1 MNHEY, CDR2 SVGAGI. The CDR3 here is CASSYGRAPNYGYTF. CDR3 DNA sequence: TGTGCCAGCAGTTACGGGCGGGCCCCAAACTATGGCTACACCTTC.

The chain couples TRBV9 to TRBJ1-1; D gene unclear. The CDR3 is 13 residues long. Germline CDR1 SGDLS, CDR2 YYNGEE. V lost 0 bases to trimming and J lost 5 bases, with 8 bases between them. The DNA for the CDR3 is TGTGCCAGCAGCGTAGGGAGCGGGACTGAAGCTTTCTTT. The encoded protein is CASSVGSGTEAFF. The full variable domain, rest sourced from reference TRBV9 and TRBJ1-1, is DSGVTQTPKHLITATGQRVTLRCSPRSGDLSVYWYQQSLDQGLQFLIQYYNGEERAKGNILERFSAQQFPDLHSELNLSSLELGDSALYFCASSVGSGTEAFFGQGTRLTVV.

The chain employs TRBV7-2 and TRBJ1-5, with 10 bases aligning to TRBD1. Losses at the gene ends were 5 bases for V and 7 bases for J; bases not matched to a gene: 8. CDR3 length: 15 amino acids. The germline V gene has CDR1 SGHTA and CDR2 FQGNSA. The CDR3, as DNA: TGTGCCAGCAGCATCCGGGACAGGGGTGGACAGCCCCAGCATTTT. This translates into CASSIRDRGGQPQHF. Filled out from reference TRBV7-2 and TRBJ1-5, the complete variable domain reads GAGVSQSPSNKVTEKGKDVELRCDPISGHTALYWYRQSLGQGLEFLIYFQGNSAPDKSGLPSDRFSAERTGGSVSTLTIQRTQQEDSAVYLCASSIRDRGGQPQHFGDGTRLSIL.

The rearrangement joins TRBV7-3 to TRBJ2-7; D gene ambiguous. Trimming took 2 bases from V and 7 from J, leaving 21 bases between them. CDR3 size: 16 residues. Germline CDR1 is SGHTA and CDR2 is FQGTGA. The CDR3 DNA is TGTGCCAGCAGCTTATTGGGGTCCGCCCTTCTGGGGGAGCAGTACTTC. Translated, it gives CASSLLGSALLGEQYF.

This clone was detected many times. The rearrangement joins TRBV27 to TRBJ2-7; possible D gene TRBD1, 5 bases. V was shortened by 5 bases and J by 0 bases, with 11 bases between the two germline ends. This CDR3 spans 14 amino acids. The germline V gene has CDR1 MNHEY and CDR2 SMNVEV (reference sequence). In DNA, the CDR3 is TGTGCCAGCAGTGGACAATCGAGCTCCTACGAGCAGTACTTC. This sequence encodes CASSGQSSSYEQYF.

This chain joins TRBV4-2 and TRBJ2-7; weak D call: TRBD1 (6 bases). The germline CDR1 and CDR2 sequences are LGHNA and YNFKEQ. V was shortened by 1 base and J by 3 bases, with 13 bases between the two germline ends. The CDR3 is made up of 15 amino acids. The CDR3 coding sequence is TGTGCCAGCAGCCAAGGGATGGACAGCATCTACGAGCAGTACTTC. This encodes CASSQGMDSIYEQYF.

This chain joins TRBV7-2 and TRBJ1-1; 7 bases are shared with TRBD1. The CDR3 covers 12 residues. V gave up 1 base and J gave up 10 bases; unmatched junction bases: 3. CDR1 and CDR2 (germline): SGHTA, FQGNSA. The CDR3 spells CASSLGYRGAFF. Here the CDR3 DNA reads TGTGCCAGCAGCTTAGGTTACAGGGGAGCTTTCTTT.

This clone was recorded once. The chain employs TRBV3-1 (or the pseudogene TRBV3-2) and TRBJ2-3; D is unclear. V lost 1 base and J 2 bases, leaving 16 bases between the germline ends. Germline CDR1 reads LGHDT; CDR2 reads YNNKEL (reference sequence). The CDR3 is 17 amino acids. The CDR3 coding sequence is TGTGCCAGCAGCCAAGTCCACTCACCACCTTCCACAGATACGCAGTATTTT. Translation gives CASSQVHSPPSTDTQYF.